These 18 T cell receptor beta chains were sequenced from one sample in a study of Graves' ophthalmopathy and Graves' hyperthyroidism. Researchers took RNA transcripts and amplified TCR beta CDR3 regions from them. The first round was an RT-PCR with HTBI primers, and the second round was a multiplex PCR. TCRdb recomputed calls from the multiplex PCR reads with MiXCR, one row per CDR3 protein. This sample has a few hundred thousand distinct CDR3 sequences, with about 22% found just once. Sequenced material: peripheral blood. The receptors shown here come from a woman aged 50 to 65 with Graves' ophthalmopathy.

This clonotype has a count of ten or more. The rearrangement uses TRBV28 and TRBJ1-5; D is possibly TRBD1 (5 bases). The CDR3 totals 16 residues. V was shortened by 7 bases and J by 2 bases, with 18 bases between the two germline ends. Germline CDR1 reads MDHEN; CDR2 reads SYDVKM. This CDR3 is CASIQGGAVGNQPQHF. CDR3 DNA sequence: TGTGCCAGCATCCAGGGAGGGGCGGTCGGCAATCAGCCCCAGCATTTT.

This CDR3 reads CALRGAGSGNTIYF. The DNA for the CDR3 is TGTGCCTTAAGAGGGGCAGGCTCTGGAAACACCATATATTTT. The chain is built from TRBV10-3 and TRBJ1-3; a possible D gene is TRBD1 (5 bases). The germline V and J ends were trimmed by 11 bases and 0 bases, with 14 bases remaining between them. Germline V gives CDR1 ENHRY, CDR2 SYGVKD. The CDR3 has 14 amino acids.

This clonotype was counted ten times or more. In nucleotides, the CDR3 is TGTGCCAACCGGAGGGGCTGGGGCACTGAAGCTTTCTTT. It encodes CANRRGWGTEAFF. The chain couples TRBV6-5 to TRBJ1-1; perhaps TRBD1 as D (5 bases). V was shortened by 10 bases and J by 4 bases, with 16 bases between the two germline ends. The length of the CDR3 is 13 residues. Germline V CDR1 and CDR2: MNHEY, SVGAGI.

This clonotype was found many times. The chain joins TRBV10-2 to TRBJ1-1; 7 nucleotides line up with TRBD1. Germline V gene lookup returns CDR1 WSHSY and CDR2 SAAADI. This CDR3 contains 12 residues. V gave up 4 bases and J gave up 8 bases; unmatched junction bases: 4. The CDR3 protein is CASSAWDREAFF. The DNA for the CDR3 is TGCGCCAGCAGTGCATGGGACAGAGAAGCTTTCTTT.

This clonotype was detected many times. The V and J genes are TRBV20-1 and TRBJ1-2; no clear D gene. Germline lookup yields CDR1 DFQATT and CDR2 SNEGSKA (reference sequence). The CDR3 consists of 12 residues. V was trimmed by 3 bases and J by 8 bases, leaving 13 bases between them. The DNA for the CDR3 is TGCAGTGCTAGTTCCAATTCGAACGGCTACACCTTC. Its protein is CSASSNSNGYTF.

On this clonotype: Sequence at one end of the junction differs from germline and may be a read error. The J gene is TRBJ2-2, the V gene TRBV5-1, with 11 bases fitting TRBD2. The CDR3 is 16 residues long. Per germline, CDR1 SGHRS and CDR2 YFSETQ. Here the CDR3 reads CAISTTTSGKGGELFF. CDR3 coding DNA: TGCGCCATCAGCACCACGACTAGCGGGAAAGGCGGGGAGCTGTTTTTT.

This chain's CDR3 is CASSLGPAGEQYF. The CDR3 DNA reads as TGTGCCAGCAGCTTAGGGCCGGCGGGCGAGCAGTACTTC. V gene TRBV11-2 combines with J gene TRBJ2-7; D is possibly TRBD2 (5 bases). CDR3 length: 13 residues. Germline V gives CDR1 SGHAT, CDR2 FQNNGV. V was shortened by 1 base and J by 6 bases, with 10 bases between the two germline ends.

This clonotype appeared many times. The chain combines TRBV9 with TRBJ2-5; TRBD2 agrees at 15 bases. The CDR3 has 16 amino acids. Looked up from germline, CDR1 is SGDLS and CDR2 is YYNGEE. The V gene end was trimmed by 4 bases and the J gene end by 5 bases; junction bases not matched to a gene: 6. CDR3 protein: CASSTGLAGGQETQYF. DNA of the CDR3: TGTGCCAGCAGCACTGGACTAGCGGGAGGGCAGGAGACCCAGTACTTC.

The chain is built from TRBV12-3 or TRBV12-4 and TRBJ2-5, with D unclear. The CDR3 length is 12 residues. The ends were cut back, 3 bases at V and 5 bases at J, with 7 bases in the middle. The CDR3 loop is CASSLSDETQYF. The DNA for the CDR3 is TGTGCCAGCAGTTTGTCCGATGAGACCCAGTACTTC.

This chain links TRBV19 with TRBJ1-1; TRBD1 aligns across 7 bases. After removal of 6 bases from V and 0 bases from J, the junction contained 1 base not matched to a gene. The CDR3 covers 13 residues. The germline gives CDR1 LNHDA, CDR2 SQIVND (reference sequence). The DNA of the CDR3 is TGTGCCAGTAGAGGGGGCTTGAACACTGAAGCTTTCTTT. Protein sequence: CASRGGLNTEAFF. The variable domain in full, with the rest retrieved from reference TRBV19 and TRBJ1-1, is DGGITQSPKYLFRKEGQNVTLSCEQNLNHDAMYWYRQDPGQGLRLIYYSQIVNDFQKGDIAEGYSVSREKKESFPLTVTSAQKNPTAFYLCASRGGLNTEAFFGQGTRLTVV.

The chain uses TRBV11-1 and TRBJ2-5; D gene uncertain. The germline gives CDR1 SGHAT, CDR2 FQDESV (reference sequence). The V end lost 4 bases, the J end lost 1 base, and 22 bases lay between the germline ends. The CDR3 loop spans 18 amino acids. The CDR3 spells CASSSDLLPSAAQETQYF. The CDR3 DNA follows: TGTGCCAGCAGCTCAGACCTCCTGCCCTCTGCGGCCCAAGAGACCCAGTACTTC.

The CDR3 protein is CASSTGLAGETQYF. CDR3 in DNA: TGTGCCAGCAGTACCGGACTAGCGGGAGAGACCCAGTACTTC. The rearrangement links TRBV12-3 or TRBV12-4 to TRBJ2-5; 11 bases are shared with TRBD2. The CDR3 contains 14 residues. After removal of 5 bases from V and 4 bases from J, the junction contained 3 bases not matched to a gene.

The chain has TRBV12-3 or TRBV12-4 and TRBJ1-1, with no clear D. The CDR3 contains 13 residues. The germline V and J ends were trimmed by 3 bases and 5 bases, with 10 bases remaining between them. The CDR3 nucleotides read TGTGCCAGCAGTTTTATGGATGGGACTGAAGCTTTCTTT. This sequence encodes CASSFMDGTEAFF.

This clonotype was observed a few times. One base away lies a much larger clone, so this may be a sequencing read error. The V call is TRBV11-1, the J call TRBJ2-7; 9 nucleotides match TRBD2. There are 16 residues in the CDR3. CDR1 is SGHAT, CDR2 FQDESV, per germline (reference sequence). The CDR3 spells CAISLEGVAGASEQYF. The DNA for the CDR3 is TGTGCCATCAGCTTGGAGGGGGTAGCGGGAGCCTCCGAGCAGTACTTC. The full variable domain, with the rest looked up from reference TRBV11-1 and TRBJ2-7, is EAEVAQSPRYKITEKSQAVAFWCDPISGHATLYWYRQILGQGPELLVQFQDESVVDDSQLPKDRFSAERLKGVDSTLKIQPAELGDSAMYLCAISLEGVAGASEQYFGPGTRLTVT.

This clonotype was seen repeatedly, ten times or more. V and J are TRBV5-1 and TRBJ2-7; 10 bases fit TRBD1. Germline loops: CDR1 SGHRS, CDR2 YFSETQ. After removal of 6 bases from V and 2 bases from J, the junction contained 5 bases not matched to a gene. This CDR3 region has 14 residues. The CDR3: CASTYGQGAYEQYF. CDR3 DNA sequence: TGCGCCAGCACCTATGGACAGGGGGCCTACGAGCAGTACTTC.

The table lists this clonotype with many counts. The chain carries TRBV24-1 and TRBJ2-2; 8 bases align to TRBD2. Germline V gene sequence: CDR1 KGHDR, CDR2 SFDVKD. V was pared by 4 bases and J by 6 bases, with 12 bases of the junction left unmatched. The CDR3 totals 17 residues. The CDR3 reads CATSDPPSGRSAGELFF. CDR3 sequence (DNA): TGTGCCACCAGTGACCCACCGAGCGGGAGAAGCGCCGGGGAGCTGTTTTTT.

This clonotype appeared many times. The chain is built from TRBV28 and TRBJ2-5; possible D gene TRBD1, 6 bases. Germline lookup yields CDR1 MDHEN and CDR2 SYDVKM. V gave up 7 bases and J gave up 6 bases, with 15 bases separating them. The CDR3 spans 13 residues. The DNA of the CDR3 is TGTGCCAGCAACCATGGACAGCAGAAGACCCAGTACTTC. Translation gives CASNHGQQKTQYF.

This clonotype was observed many times. The chain couples TRBV5-8 to TRBJ1-1; 9 bases are a match to TRBD1. V dropped 4 bases and J dropped 4; count of bases not matched to a gene: 11. The CDR3 is 16 amino acids. CDR1 and CDR2 (germline): SGHTS, YDEGEE. The CDR3 sequence: CASSRRTGVGITEAFF. CDR3 DNA sequence: TGTGCCAGCAGCCGCCGGACAGGGGTCGGAATCACTGAAGCTTTCTTT.